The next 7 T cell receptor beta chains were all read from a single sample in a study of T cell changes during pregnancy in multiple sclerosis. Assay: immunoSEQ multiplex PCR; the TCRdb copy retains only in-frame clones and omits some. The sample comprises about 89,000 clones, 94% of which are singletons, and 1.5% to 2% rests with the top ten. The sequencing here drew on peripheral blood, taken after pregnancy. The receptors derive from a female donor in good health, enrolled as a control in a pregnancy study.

DNA for the CDR3: TGTGCCAGCAGTTATGAGACAGGGCTTAGCGCCGAGCAGTACTTC. As protein: CASSYETGLSAEQYF. This rearrangement joins TRBV6-5 to TRBJ2-7; 7 bases map to TRBD1. With V trimmed by 3 bases and J by 6 bases, 11 bases remained unmatched. Germline loops: CDR1 MNHEY, CDR2 SVGAGI. The CDR3 contains 15 residues.

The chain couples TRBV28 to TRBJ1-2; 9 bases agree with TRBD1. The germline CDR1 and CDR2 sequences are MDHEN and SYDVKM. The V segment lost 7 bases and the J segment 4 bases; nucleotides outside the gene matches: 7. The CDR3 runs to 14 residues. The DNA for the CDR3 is TGTGCCAGCACTTTTGACAGGGGGGGCTATGGCTACACCTTC. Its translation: CASTFDRGGYGYTF.

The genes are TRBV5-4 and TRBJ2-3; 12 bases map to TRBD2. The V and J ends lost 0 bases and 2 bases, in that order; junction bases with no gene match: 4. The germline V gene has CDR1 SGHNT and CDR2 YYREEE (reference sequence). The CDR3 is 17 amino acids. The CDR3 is CASSLGLAGGPTDTQYF. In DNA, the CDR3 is TGTGCCAGCAGCTTGGGGCTAGCGGGAGGGCCCACAGATACGCAGTATTTT. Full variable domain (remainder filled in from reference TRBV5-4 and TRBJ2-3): ETGVTQSPTHLIKTRGQQVTLRCSSQSGHNTVSWYQQALGQGPQFIFQYYREEENGRGNFPPRFSGLQFPNYSSELNVNALELDDSALYLCASSLGLAGGPTDTQYFGPGTRLTVL.

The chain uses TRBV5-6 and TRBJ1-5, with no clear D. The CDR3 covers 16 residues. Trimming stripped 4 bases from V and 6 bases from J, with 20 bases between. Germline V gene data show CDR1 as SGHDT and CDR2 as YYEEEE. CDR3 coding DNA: TGTGCCAGCAGCGCCAATTCCGGCAGGAACCGTCAGCCCCAGCATTTT. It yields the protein CASSANSGRNRQPQHF.

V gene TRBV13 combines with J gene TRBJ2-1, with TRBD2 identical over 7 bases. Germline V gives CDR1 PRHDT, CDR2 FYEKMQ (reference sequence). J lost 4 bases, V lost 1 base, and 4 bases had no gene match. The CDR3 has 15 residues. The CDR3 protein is CASSLDPGGYNEQFF. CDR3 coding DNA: TGTGCCAGCAGCTTAGACCCGGGAGGATACAATGAGCAGTTCTTC.

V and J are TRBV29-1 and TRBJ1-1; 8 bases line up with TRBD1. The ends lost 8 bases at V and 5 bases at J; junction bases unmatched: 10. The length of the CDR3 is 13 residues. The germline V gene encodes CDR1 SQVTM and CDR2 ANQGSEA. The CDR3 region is CSSSTGAGTEAFF. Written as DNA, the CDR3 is TGCAGCTCTTCGACAGGGGCGGGGACTGAAGCTTTCTTT.

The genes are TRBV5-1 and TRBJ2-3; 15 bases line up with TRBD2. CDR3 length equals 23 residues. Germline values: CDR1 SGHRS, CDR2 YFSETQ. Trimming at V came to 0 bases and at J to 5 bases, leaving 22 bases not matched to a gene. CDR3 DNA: TGCGCCAGCAGCTTGGATGGGAGACCCGGGACTAGCGGGAGGACCCCGACCGGAGATACGCAGTATTTT. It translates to CASSLDGRPGTSGRTPTGDTQYF.